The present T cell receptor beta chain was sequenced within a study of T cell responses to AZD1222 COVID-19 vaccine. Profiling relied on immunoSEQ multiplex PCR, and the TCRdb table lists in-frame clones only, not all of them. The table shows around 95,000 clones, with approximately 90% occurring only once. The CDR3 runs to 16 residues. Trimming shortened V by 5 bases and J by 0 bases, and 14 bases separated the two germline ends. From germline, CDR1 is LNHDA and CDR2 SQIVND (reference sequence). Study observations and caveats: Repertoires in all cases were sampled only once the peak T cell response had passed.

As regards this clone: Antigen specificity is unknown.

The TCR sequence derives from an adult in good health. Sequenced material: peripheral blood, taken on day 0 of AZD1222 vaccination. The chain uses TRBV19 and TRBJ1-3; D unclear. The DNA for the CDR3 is TGTGCCAGTAGTCGCTCCGGGTTTAACTCTGGAAACACCATATATTTT. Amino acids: CASSRSGFNSGNTIYF.